A single sample is the source of the 27 T cell receptor beta chains below, sequenced in a study of T cells after yellow fever vaccination. TCRdb re-called the 5' RACE reads with MiXCR, one entry per CDR3 protein. The sample shows some 340,000 distinct CDR3 sequences, about 10% of them seen only once. The sample in question was CD4+ T cells sorted from PBMCs, obtained 45 days after the yellow fever booster vaccination. The receptor set was obtained from a man in his late teens or twenties who received the YFV17D yellow fever vaccine.

CDR3: CASSEGYTQYF. For the CDR3, the DNA is TGTGCCAGCAGTGAGGGTTATACGCAGTATTTT. The chain couples TRBV6-1 to TRBJ2-3; no firm D call. The V end was cut by 3 bases, the J end by 7 bases, with 5 bases between. Germline V gene data show CDR1 as MNHNS and CDR2 as SASEGT. The length of the CDR3 is 11 residues.

The genes are TRBV7-9 and TRBJ1-2, with D unresolved. V lost 1 base and J lost 4, with 13 bases in between. Germline assignment: CDR1 SEHNR and CDR2 FQNEAQ (reference sequence). CDR3 size: 15 residues. The CDR3 is CASSLGSTSSYGYTF. DNA for the CDR3: TGTGCCAGCAGCTTAGGTTCGACTTCGTCCTATGGCTACACCTTC.

The chain combines TRBV7-3 with TRBJ2-2; the D is unclear. Germline assignment: CDR1 SGHTA and CDR2 FQGTGA. Trimming shortened V by 5 bases and J by 7 bases, and 11 bases separated the two germline ends. The CDR3 is made up of 13 amino acids. The CDR3 region has the DNA TGTGCCAGCAGCCCTCACTATGGCGGGGAGCTGTTTTTT. Amino acid sequence: CASSPHYGGELFF.

V is TRBV2 and J is TRBJ1-3, with D uncertain. V dropped 11 bases and J dropped 0 bases, with 11 bases sitting between them. Germline V gives CDR1 SNHLY, CDR2 FYNNEI. CDR3 length: 13 residues. CDR3 in amino acids: CAGRLSSGNTIYF. The CDR3 DNA is TGTGCCGGAAGACTGAGCTCTGGAAACACCATATATTTT.

The CDR3 coding sequence is TGTGCCAGCAGCCAACCTGGACTAGCAGACTACACCGGGGAGCTGTTTTTT. This translates into CASSQPGLADYTGELFF. V usage is TRBV6-6 and J usage is TRBJ2-2; 8 bases line up with TRBD2. V shed 6 bases and J 3 bases; nucleotides not matched to a gene: 12. The CDR3 runs to 17 residues. Germline V gene sequence: CDR1 MNHNY, CDR2 SVGAGI (reference sequence).

This clonotype has at least ten counts. The J gene is TRBJ2-3, the V gene TRBV20-1; D unclear. The V end was cut by 1 base, the J end by 1 base, with 3 bases between. Germline CDR1 DFQATT, CDR2 SNEGSKA (reference sequence). The CDR3 has 12 amino acids. The CDR3 DNA sequence: TGCAGTGCTAGAGGGGGCACAGATACGCAGTATTTT. Residues: CSARGGTDTQYF.

V usage is TRBV6-2 or TRBV6-3 and J usage is TRBJ2-7, with 7 bases identical to TRBD1. The CDR3 totals 12 residues. The germline gives CDR1 MNHEY, CDR2 SVGEGT. J lost 9 bases, V lost 5 bases, and 7 bases had no gene match. CDR3 region: CASSPDRWRQYV. The CDR3 DNA reads TGTGCCAGCAGTCCGGACAGGTGGCGGCAGTACGTC.

V usage is TRBV12-3 or TRBV12-4 and J usage is TRBJ2-3; TRBD2 is a possible D gene (5 bases). The CDR3 is made up of 16 amino acids. Between the trimmed V and J ends, which lost 7 bases and 2 bases, there was a span of 19 bases. CDR3: CASKSASDFPTDTQYF. In DNA, the CDR3 is TGTGCCAGCAAGTCAGCCTCGGACTTCCCCACAGATACGCAGTATTTT.

The V and J genes are TRBV6-5 and TRBJ2-3; 8 nucleotides agree with TRBD2. Germline lookup yields CDR1 MNHEY and CDR2 SVGAGI. This CDR3 spans 16 amino acids. V shed 6 bases, J shed 2 bases, and the junction held 10 bases outside the gene matches. The CDR3 DNA is TGTGCCAGCAGCGGGGCGGGGGGAATCCACACAGATACGCAGTATTTT. Protein product: CASSGAGGIHTDTQYF.

This clonotype was detected ten times or more. V and J are TRBV12-3 or TRBV12-4 and TRBJ2-2; D is undetermined. Trimming stripped 6 bases from V and 4 bases from J, with 24 bases between. CDR3 length: 18 amino acids. Written as DNA, the CDR3 is TGTGCCAGCAGGCAAGCCCGCAGGACGCTACGAGGCACCGGGGAGCTGTTTTTT. Encoded protein: CASRQARRTLRGTGELFF.

This clonotype was seen more than once but under ten times. The chain combines TRBV7-3 with TRBJ2-1; D is uncertain. The length of the CDR3 is 15 residues. With 0 bases removed from V and 6 bases from J, the gap between germline ends came to 12 bases. The germline V gene encodes CDR1 SGHTA and CDR2 FQGTGA. In nucleotides, the CDR3 is TGTGCCAGCAGCTTAACGTCGGGCGACACCAATGAGCAGTTCTTC. This gives the protein CASSLTSGDTNEQFF. The variable domain in full, with the rest retrieved from reference TRBV7-3 and TRBJ2-1, is GAGVSQTPSNKVTEKGKYVELRCDPISGHTALYWYRQSLGQGPEFLIYFQGTGAADDSGLPNDRFFAVRPEGSVSTLKIQRTERGDSAVYLCASSLTSGDTNEQFFGPGTRLTVL.

The chain links TRBV7-9 to TRBJ2-3, with TRBD1 identical over 9 bases. Germline assignment: CDR1 SEHNR and CDR2 FQNEAQ (reference sequence). The V segment lost 3 bases and the J segment 4 bases; nucleotides outside the gene matches: 5. The CDR3 contains 15 residues. In nucleotides, the CDR3 is TGTGCCAGCAGCTTCCGGGACAGGGCAGCAGATACGCAGTATTTT. Translation: CASSFRDRAADTQYF.

A single count supports this clonotype. The chain uses TRBV19 and TRBJ2-5, with D unresolved. The length of the CDR3 is 13 residues. V gave up 2 bases and J gave up 2 bases, with 6 bases separating them. Germline V gene sequence: CDR1 LNHDA, CDR2 SQIVND (reference sequence). CDR3 residues: CASSILDQETQYF. DNA for the CDR3: TGTGCCAGTAGTATACTGGATCAAGAGACCCAGTACTTC.

V usage is TRBV24-1 and J usage is TRBJ1-1, with D hard to call. Trimming cost V 2 bases and J 4 bases, with 7 bases left between them. The CDR3 has 13 amino acids. The V gene's germline CDR1 is KGHDR and CDR2 SFDVKD. CDR3 protein: CATSDYGGTEAFF. The CDR3 region has the DNA TGTGCCACCAGTGATTACGGCGGCACTGAAGCTTTCTTT.

This clonotype was picked up a small number of times. The V call is TRBV2, the J call TRBJ1-6; D unclear. Per the germline V gene, CDR1 is SNHLY and CDR2 is FYNNEI. The CDR3 is 13 residues long. Trimming cost V 6 bases and J 9 bases, with 12 bases left between them. CDR3 protein: CASRQEAGSPLHF. For the CDR3, the DNA is TGTGCCAGCAGGCAGGAAGCCGGTTCACCCCTCCACTTT.

This clonotype was picked up a small number of times. This sequence joins TRBV12-5 and TRBJ1-3, with D uncertain. The CDR3 contains 15 residues. Trimming left V 1 base short and J 2 bases short, with 9 bases between. Germline CDR1 LGHNT, CDR2 FRNRAP. This CDR3 reads CASGLEGGPGNTIYF. For the CDR3, the DNA is TGTGCTAGTGGTTTGGAGGGAGGGCCTGGAAACACCATATATTTT.

This clonotype was seen a handful of times. The gene calls are TRBV20-1 and TRBJ2-5; TRBD2 might be the D (6 bases). Trimming took off 6 bases at V and 4 bases at J, with 18 bases between the two ends. CDR3 length: 14 residues. Germline values: CDR1 DFQATT, CDR2 SNEGSKA (reference sequence). CDR3 nucleotides: TGCAGTGCCAGTGCGGGAAGGGCTGGAGAGACCCAGTACTTC. This gives the protein CSASAGRAGETQYF.

V is TRBV4-3 and J is TRBJ2-3; D gene ambiguous. The CDR3 totals 14 residues. V gave up 0 bases and J gave up 10 bases, with 14 bases separating them. Germline lookup yields CDR1 LGHNA and CDR2 YSLEER. CDR3 nucleotide sequence: TGCGCCAGCAGCCAAGATGGGTTTCCTCGCCCGCAGTATTTT. Its translation is CASSQDGFPRPQYF.

The CDR3 here is CASSFSGTGFLSGANVLTF. The CDR3 coding sequence is TGTGCCAGCAGCTTCTCCGGGACAGGGTTTCTGTCTGGGGCCAACGTCCTGACTTTC. J is TRBJ2-6 and V is TRBV9; 9 bases are a match to TRBD1. V shed 4 bases, J shed 1 base, and the junction held 12 bases outside the gene matches. Germline CDR1 reads SGDLS; CDR2 reads YYNGEE. There are 19 residues in the CDR3.

Only a few counts were recorded for this clonotype. V gene TRBV18 combines with J gene TRBJ1-5, with 9 bases matching TRBD1. With V trimmed by 3 bases and J by 5 bases, 5 bases remained unmatched. Germline V lookup: CDR1 KGHSH, CDR2 LQKENI. The CDR3 runs 15 residues. CDR3 protein: CASSPQGQGDQPQHF. DNA for the CDR3: TGTGCCAGCTCACCTCAGGGACAGGGCGATCAGCCCCAGCATTTT.

The J gene is TRBJ2-1, the V gene TRBV19, with a possible D match to TRBD1 (6 bases). The ends were cut back, 9 bases at V and 3 bases at J, with 12 bases in the middle. CDR1 and CDR2 (germline): LNHDA, SQIVND (reference sequence). CDR3 length equals 13 residues. The CDR3 DNA is TGTGCCAGCACCCACAGGGTCTACAATGAGCAGTTCTTC. It specifies CASTHRVYNEQFF. The full variable domain, its missing parts supplied by reference TRBV19 and TRBJ2-1, is DGGITQSPKYLFRKEGQNVTLSCEQNLNHDAMYWYRQDPGQGLRLIYYSQIVNDFQKGDIAEGYSVSREKKESFPLTVTSAQKNPTAFYLCASTHRVYNEQFFGPGTRLTVL.

The table lists this clonotype with many counts. The gene calls are TRBV12-3 or TRBV12-4 and TRBJ2-5; D might be TRBD2 (6 bases). The CDR3 length is 16 residues. Trimming cost V 3 bases and J 4 bases, with 18 bases left between them. The CDR3 loop reads CASSFGLGGVGETQYF. The CDR3 nucleotides read TGTGCCAGCAGTTTCGGACTTGGAGGGGTGGGAGAGACCCAGTACTTC.

The chain has TRBV5-1 and TRBJ2-2; tentatively, D is TRBD1 (5 bases). V lost 2 bases and J 6 bases, leaving 14 bases between the germline ends. The CDR3 is 15 amino acids. The V gene's germline CDR1 is SGHRS and CDR2 YFSETQ. Here the CDR3 reads CASSFSLVQAGELFF. The CDR3 DNA sequence: TGCGCCAGCAGCTTCTCTTTGGTACAGGCCGGGGAGCTGTTTTTT.

The chain carries TRBV6-2 or TRBV6-3 and TRBJ1-5; D gene unclear. Trimming stripped 5 bases from V and 0 bases from J, with 8 bases between. Germline lookup yields CDR1 MNHEY and CDR2 SVGEGT. CDR3 length: 14 residues. The CDR3 spells CASSRDNSNQPQHF. The DNA for the CDR3 is TGTGCCAGCAGTAGAGACAATAGCAATCAGCCCCAGCATTTT.

The table lists this clonotype with a few counts. The rearrangement links TRBV5-1 to TRBJ2-7, with 9 bases matching TRBD2. CDR3 length: 15 residues. V dropped 5 bases and J dropped 2; count of bases not matched to a gene: 8. Looked up from germline, CDR1 is SGHRS and CDR2 is YFSETQ. This CDR3 reads CASRGSGTSPYEQYF. CDR3 sequence (DNA): TGCGCCAGCAGGGGATCCGGGACTAGCCCCTACGAGCAGTACTTC.

The rearrangement joins TRBV5-1 to TRBJ2-6, with D unresolved. Trimming left V 1 base short and J 0 bases short, with 5 bases between. CDR3 length: 15 amino acids. Germline V gene lookup returns CDR1 SGHRS and CDR2 YFSETQ. The CDR3 DNA reads as TGCGCCAGCAGCTTGATTTCCTCTGGGGCCAACGTCCTGACTTTC. Residues: CASSLISSGANVLTF.

The sample holds a few counts of this clonotype. The chain links TRBV11-2 to TRBJ2-1, with 8 bases aligning to TRBD1. The CDR3 length is 20 residues. In germline, CDR1 is SGHAT, CDR2 FQNNGV. The junction had 21 bases not matched to a gene; V was cut back by 5 bases and J by 3 bases. Here the CDR3 DNA reads TGTGCCAGCAGCCCGAGCCTTTGGCAGGGGGCGATCCGGAACTACAATGAGCAGTTCTTC. This codes for CASSPSLWQGAIRNYNEQFF.